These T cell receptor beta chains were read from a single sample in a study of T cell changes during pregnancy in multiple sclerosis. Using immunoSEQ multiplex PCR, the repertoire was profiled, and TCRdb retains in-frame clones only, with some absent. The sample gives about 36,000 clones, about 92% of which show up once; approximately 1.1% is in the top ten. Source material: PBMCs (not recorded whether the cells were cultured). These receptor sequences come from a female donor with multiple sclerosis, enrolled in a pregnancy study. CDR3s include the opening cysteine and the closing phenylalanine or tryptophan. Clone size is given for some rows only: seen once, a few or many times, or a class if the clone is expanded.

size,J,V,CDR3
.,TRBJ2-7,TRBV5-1,CASSLVSYEQYF
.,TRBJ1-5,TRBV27,CASSIRRGNQPQHF
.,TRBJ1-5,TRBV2,CASSAALTGQQPQHF
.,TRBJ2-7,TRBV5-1,CASSWGYRGLSYEQYF
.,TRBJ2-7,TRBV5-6,CASSAGTGARGAYEQYF
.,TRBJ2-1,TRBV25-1,CASSSLGGKVNEQFF
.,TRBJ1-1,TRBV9,CASSPWRNTEAFF
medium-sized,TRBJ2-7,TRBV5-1,CASSLYGRAQDEQYF
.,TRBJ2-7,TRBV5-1,CASSFQYEQYF
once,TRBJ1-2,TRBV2,CASSYLYGYTF
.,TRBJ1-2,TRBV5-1,CASSSGRERYGYTF
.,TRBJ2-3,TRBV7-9,CASSLVSSGRGTDTQYF
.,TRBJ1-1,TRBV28,CASTLPDNTEAFF
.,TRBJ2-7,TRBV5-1,CASSSNSGSSYEQYF
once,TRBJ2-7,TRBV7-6,CASSHKGLAWPLRF
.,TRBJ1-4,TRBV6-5,CASSYGTGESEKLFF
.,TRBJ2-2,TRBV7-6,CASSYRQGAEVGELFF
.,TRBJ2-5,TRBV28,CASRGVGETQYF
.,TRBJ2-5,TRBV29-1,CSVPTEYQETQYF
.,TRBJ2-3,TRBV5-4,CASSKLAGVSDTQYF
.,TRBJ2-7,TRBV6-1,CASNGLEQYF
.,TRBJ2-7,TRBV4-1,CASSQILGQGRHEQYF
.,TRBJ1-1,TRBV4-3,CASSQGPNTEAFF
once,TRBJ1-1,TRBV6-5,CASSYEAGSEAFF
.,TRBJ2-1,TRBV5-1,CASSLGEVSYNEQFF
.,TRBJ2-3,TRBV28,CASRAGLAGADTQYF
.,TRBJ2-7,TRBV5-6,CASSSGRGYEQYF
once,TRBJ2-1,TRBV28,CASSSPSGTEYNEQFF
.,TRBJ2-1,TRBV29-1,CSVGPSGASSYNEQFF
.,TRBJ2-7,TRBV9,CASSPNRYEQYF
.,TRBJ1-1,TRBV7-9,CASSQGDRGAFF
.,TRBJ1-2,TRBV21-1,CASSKGLDTNYGYTF
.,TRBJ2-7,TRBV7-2,CASSLARSEYEQYF
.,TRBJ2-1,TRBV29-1,CSVDRLAGLSGNEQFF
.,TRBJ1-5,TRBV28,CASFVSNQPQHF
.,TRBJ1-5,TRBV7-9,CASSLEGNRQPQHF